This T cell receptor beta chain was profiled in a study of blood T cells in healthy people across ages. This CDR3 contains 16 residues. Germline assignment: CDR1 MNHNY and CDR2 SVGAGI (reference sequence). V trimming: 2 bases; J trimming: 6 bases; junction bases outside the gene matches: 8. A second PCR of roughly 7 to 11 cycles used a sample-barcoded 5' primer and a J-beta primer mix. One entry per CDR3 protein, called by TCRdb with MiXCR from the 5' RACE reads. This table has 650,000 to 1,000,000 distinct CDR3 sequences, 46% appearing once. The TCR sequence derives from an older man in good health. Sample: blood. The chain is built from TRBV6-6 and TRBJ2-7; 12 bases fit TRBD1. CDR3 in DNA: TGTGCCAGCAGTTACATCACCGGGACAGGGGGCGGCGAGCAGTACTTC. Residues: CASSYITGTGGGEQYF.